This T cell receptor beta chain came from a study of blood T cell repertoires in COVID-19. As for the study in general: Material from acute and convalescent COVID-19 was sourced from the United States, Italy and Spain.

Assignments of participants to cohorts depended upon their own reported clinical history. Trimming cost V 2 bases and J 3 bases, with 13 bases left between them. This CDR3 contains 15 residues. Germline V gene lookup returns CDR1 MNHNS and CDR2 SASEGT. The assay was immunoSEQ multiplex PCR, and TCRdb's table has in-frame clones only and misses some. The sample shows more than 400,000 clones, roughly 91% of them seen only once. The chain couples TRBV6-1 to TRBJ1-1, with a possible D match to TRBD1 (6 bases). Sequencing input: PBMCs or T cells enriched from blood (not recorded which). This TCR derives from a man aged 18 to 29 who had recovered from COVID-19. In DNA form, the CDR3 reads TGTGCCAGCAGTGAAATCTCAGGGGTGGACACTGAAGCTTTCTTT. It encodes CASSEISGVDTEAFF.